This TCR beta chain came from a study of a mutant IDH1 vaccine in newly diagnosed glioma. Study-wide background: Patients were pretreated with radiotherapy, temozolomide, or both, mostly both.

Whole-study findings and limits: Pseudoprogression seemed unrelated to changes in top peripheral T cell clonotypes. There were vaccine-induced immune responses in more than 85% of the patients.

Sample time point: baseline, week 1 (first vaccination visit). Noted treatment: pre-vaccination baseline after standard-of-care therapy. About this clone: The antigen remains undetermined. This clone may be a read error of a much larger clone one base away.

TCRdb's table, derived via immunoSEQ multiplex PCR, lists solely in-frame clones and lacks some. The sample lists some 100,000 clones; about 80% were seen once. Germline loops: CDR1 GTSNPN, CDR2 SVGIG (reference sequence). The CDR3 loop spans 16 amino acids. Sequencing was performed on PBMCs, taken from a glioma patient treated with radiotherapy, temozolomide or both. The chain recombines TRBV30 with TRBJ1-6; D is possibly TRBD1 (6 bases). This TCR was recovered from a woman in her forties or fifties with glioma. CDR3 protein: CAWSAGAARYNSPLNF. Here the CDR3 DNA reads TGTGCCTGGAGTGCGGGGGCGGCCCGCTATAATTCACCCCTCAACTTT.